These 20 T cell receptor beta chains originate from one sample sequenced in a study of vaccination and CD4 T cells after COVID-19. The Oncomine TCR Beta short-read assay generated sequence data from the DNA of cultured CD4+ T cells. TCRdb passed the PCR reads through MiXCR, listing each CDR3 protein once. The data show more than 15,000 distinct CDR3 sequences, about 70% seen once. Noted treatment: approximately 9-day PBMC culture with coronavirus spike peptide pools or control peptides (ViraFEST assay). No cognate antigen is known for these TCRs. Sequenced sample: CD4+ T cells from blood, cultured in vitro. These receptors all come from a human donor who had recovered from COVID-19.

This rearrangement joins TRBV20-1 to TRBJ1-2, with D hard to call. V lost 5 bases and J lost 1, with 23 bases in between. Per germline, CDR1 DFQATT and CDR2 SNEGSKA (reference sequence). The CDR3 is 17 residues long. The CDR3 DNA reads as TGCAGTGCTCCTTTACGGGGAGGATGGGAAAGTAACTATGGCTACACCTTC. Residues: CSAPLRGGWESNYGYTF.

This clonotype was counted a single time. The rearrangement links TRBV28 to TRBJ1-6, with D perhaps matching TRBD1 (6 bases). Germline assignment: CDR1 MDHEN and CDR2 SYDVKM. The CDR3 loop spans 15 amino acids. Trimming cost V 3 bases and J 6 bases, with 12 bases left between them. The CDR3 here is CASSFLQGGNSPLHF. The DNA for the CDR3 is TGTGCCAGCAGTTTTCTACAGGGTGGTAATTCACCCCTCCACTTT.

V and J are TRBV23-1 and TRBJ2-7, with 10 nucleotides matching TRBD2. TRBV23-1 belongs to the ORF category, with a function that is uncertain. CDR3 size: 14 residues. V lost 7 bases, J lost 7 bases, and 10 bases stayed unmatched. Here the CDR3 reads CASISSGRGFEQYF. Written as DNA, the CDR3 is TGCGCCAGCATCTCGAGCGGGAGGGGCTTTGAGCAGTACTTC.

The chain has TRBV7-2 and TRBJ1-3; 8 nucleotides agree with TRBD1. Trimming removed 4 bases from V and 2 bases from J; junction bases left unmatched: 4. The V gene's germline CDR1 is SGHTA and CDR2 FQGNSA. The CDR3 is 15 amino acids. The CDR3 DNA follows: TGTGCCAGCAGCTCGGACAGGGATCCTGGAAACACCATATATTTT. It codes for CASSSDRDPGNTIYF.

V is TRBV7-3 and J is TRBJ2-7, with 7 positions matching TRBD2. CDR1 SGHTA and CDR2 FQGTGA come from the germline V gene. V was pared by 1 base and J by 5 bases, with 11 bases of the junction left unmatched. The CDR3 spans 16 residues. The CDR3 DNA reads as TGTGCCAGCAGCTTAAAAATAGGGCTAGCGGACCACGAGCAGTACTTC. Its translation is CASSLKIGLADHEQYF.

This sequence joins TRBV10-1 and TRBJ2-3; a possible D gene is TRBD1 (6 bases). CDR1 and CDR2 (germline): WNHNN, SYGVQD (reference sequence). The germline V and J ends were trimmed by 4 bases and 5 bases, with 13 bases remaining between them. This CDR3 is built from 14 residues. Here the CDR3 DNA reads TGCGCCAGCAGTGCCCCAGGGGTGGGAGATACGCAGTATTTT. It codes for CASSAPGVGDTQYF.

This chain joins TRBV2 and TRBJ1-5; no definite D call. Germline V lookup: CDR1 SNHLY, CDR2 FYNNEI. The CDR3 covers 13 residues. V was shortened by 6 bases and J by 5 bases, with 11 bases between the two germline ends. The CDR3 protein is CASSIRSDQPQHF. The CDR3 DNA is TGTGCCAGCAGCATCAGAAGCGATCAGCCCCAGCATTTT.

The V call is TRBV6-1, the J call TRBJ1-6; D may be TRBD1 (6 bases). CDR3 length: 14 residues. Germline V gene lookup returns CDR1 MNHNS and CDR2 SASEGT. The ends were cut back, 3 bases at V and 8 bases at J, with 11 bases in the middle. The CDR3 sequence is CASSELRGYSPLHF. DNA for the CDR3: TGTGCCAGCAGTGAGCTCAGGGGTTATTCACCCCTCCACTTT.

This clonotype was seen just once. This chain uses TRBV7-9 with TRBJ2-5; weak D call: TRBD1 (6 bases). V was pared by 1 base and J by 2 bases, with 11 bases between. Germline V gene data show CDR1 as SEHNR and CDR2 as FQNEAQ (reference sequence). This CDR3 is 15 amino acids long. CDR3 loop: CASSLGTAQQETQYF. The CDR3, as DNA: TGTGCCAGCAGCTTAGGGACAGCCCAACAAGAGACCCAGTACTTC.

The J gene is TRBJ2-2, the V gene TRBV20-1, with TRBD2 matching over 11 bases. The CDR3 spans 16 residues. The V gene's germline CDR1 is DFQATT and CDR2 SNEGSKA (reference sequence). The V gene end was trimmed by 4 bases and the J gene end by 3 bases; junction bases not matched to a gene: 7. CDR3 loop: CSATRTSGPYTGELFF. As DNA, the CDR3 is TGCAGTGCTACTAGGACTAGCGGGCCCTACACCGGGGAGCTGTTTTTT.

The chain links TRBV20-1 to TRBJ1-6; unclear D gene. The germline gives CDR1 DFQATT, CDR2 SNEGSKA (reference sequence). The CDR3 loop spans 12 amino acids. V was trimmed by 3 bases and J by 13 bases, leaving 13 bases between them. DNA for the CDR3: TGCAGTGCTAGTAAAAAAGGGAGCCCCCTCCACTTT. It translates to CSASKKGSPLHF.

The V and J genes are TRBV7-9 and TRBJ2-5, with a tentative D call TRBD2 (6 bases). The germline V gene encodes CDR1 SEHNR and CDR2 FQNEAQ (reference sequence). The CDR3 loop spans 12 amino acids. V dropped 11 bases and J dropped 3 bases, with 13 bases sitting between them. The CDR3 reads CAFRGGEETQYF. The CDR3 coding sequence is TGTGCCTTTCGGGGAGGAGAAGAGACCCAGTACTTC.

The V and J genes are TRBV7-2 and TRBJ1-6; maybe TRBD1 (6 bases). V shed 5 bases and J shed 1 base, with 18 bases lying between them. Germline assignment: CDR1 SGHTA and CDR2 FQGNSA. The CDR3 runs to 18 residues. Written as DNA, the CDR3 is TGTGCCAGCAGCCCCATGCCCGGGACACATTCCTATAATTCACCCCTCCACTTT. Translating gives CASSPMPGTHSYNSPLHF.

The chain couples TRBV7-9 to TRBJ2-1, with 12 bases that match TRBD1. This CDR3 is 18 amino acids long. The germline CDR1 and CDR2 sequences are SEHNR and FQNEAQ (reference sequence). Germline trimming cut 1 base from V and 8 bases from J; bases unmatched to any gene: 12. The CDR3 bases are TGTGCCAGCAGCTTAGGGTCTCTCCGGGACAGGGGGCATGATGAGCAGTTCTTC. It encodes CASSLGSLRDRGHDEQFF.

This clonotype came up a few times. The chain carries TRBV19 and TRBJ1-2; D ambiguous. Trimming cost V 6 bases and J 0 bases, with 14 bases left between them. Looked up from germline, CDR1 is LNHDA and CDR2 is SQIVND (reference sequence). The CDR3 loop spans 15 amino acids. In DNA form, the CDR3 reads TGTGCCAGTAGGCCTGAGGGCTCTGCTAACTATGGCTACACCTTC. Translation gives CASRPEGSANYGYTF.

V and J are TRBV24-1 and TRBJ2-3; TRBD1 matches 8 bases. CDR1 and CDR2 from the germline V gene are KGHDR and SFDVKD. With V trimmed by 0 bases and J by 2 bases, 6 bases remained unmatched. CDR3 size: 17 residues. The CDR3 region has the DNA TGTGCCACCAGTGATTTGGGTGGGACAGGAGACACAGATACGCAGTATTTT. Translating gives CATSDLGGTGDTDTQYF.

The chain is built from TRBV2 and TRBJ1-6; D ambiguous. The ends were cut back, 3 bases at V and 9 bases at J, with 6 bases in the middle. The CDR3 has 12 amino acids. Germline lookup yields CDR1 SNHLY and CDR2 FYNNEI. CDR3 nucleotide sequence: TGTGCCAGCAGTGATTCCGTTTCACCCCTCCACTTT. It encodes CASSDSVSPLHF.

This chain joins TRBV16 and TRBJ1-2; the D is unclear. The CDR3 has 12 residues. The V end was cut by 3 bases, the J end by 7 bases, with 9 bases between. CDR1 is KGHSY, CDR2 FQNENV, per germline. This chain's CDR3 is CASSHYSGGYTF. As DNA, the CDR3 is TGTGCCAGCAGCCACTACAGCGGTGGCTACACCTTC.

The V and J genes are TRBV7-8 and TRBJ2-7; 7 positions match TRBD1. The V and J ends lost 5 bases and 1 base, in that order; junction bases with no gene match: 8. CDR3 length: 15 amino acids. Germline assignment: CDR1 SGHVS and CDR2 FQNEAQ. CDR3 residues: CASSRDRAKSYEQYF. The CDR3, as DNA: TGTGCCAGCAGCCGTGACAGGGCCAAATCCTACGAGCAGTACTTC.

CDR3 in amino acids: CASSPKGLPLNEKLFF. Written as DNA, the CDR3 is TGTGCCAGCAGCCCAAAGGGACTCCCCCTTAATGAAAAACTGTTTTTT. The rearrangement links TRBV7-9 to TRBJ1-4; D is perhaps TRBD1 (5 bases). Between the trimmed V and J ends, which lost 5 bases and 4 bases, there was a span of 17 bases. The germline CDR1 and CDR2 sequences are SEHNR and FQNEAQ (reference sequence). The CDR3 sequence is 16 residues long.